This TCR beta chain was observed in a study of shared clonotypes between healthy human individuals. Germline lookup yields CDR1 WSHSY and CDR2 SAAADI. V was trimmed by 10 bases and J by 2 bases, leaving 9 bases between them. CDR3 length: 11 residues. This table comes from immunoSEQ multiplex PCR, and its TCRdb copy is limited to in-frame clones, with some not included. Among approximately 600,000 clones listed, 90% to 95% were seen once. In the naive CD8 group, cells lacked CD45RO and were positively selected for CCR7, so terminally differentiated effector memory CD45RA+ cells were left out. Material: naive CD8+ T cells sorted from blood. The J gene is TRBJ2-7, the V gene TRBV10-2; D gene unclear. The origin of this receptor is a woman in her thirties in good health. The CDR3: CATIYAYEQYF. CDR3 sequence (DNA): TGCGCCACCATATATGCCTACGAGCAGTACTTC.